This T cell receptor (beta chain) was identified in a study of coeliac disease (dated 2022 in TCRdb). Regarding the complete study: Coeliac patients were categorised as having newly diagnosed active disease, refractory coeliac disease type I, or disease controlled by a gluten-free diet. Samples from some 26 subjects were successfully TRB sequenced, and these included roughly 23 paired samples of bulk unsorted intraepithelial and lamina propria cells. The study applied next-generation sequencing of rearranged TRB and TRG CDR3 regions to small intestinal lymphocyte fractions from coeliac and non-coeliac patients. Because high-resolution HLA typing was not available, biased TRBV7-2 usage was queried as a proof of principle. The study set out to describe the TR repertoires of small intestinal T cells in active coeliac disease, refractory type I coeliac disease, and coeliac disease treated with a gluten-free diet. The full study included roughly 30 patients: 22 with serologically confirmed coeliac disease and 8 controls with non-small intestinal disorders. Results and caveats for the whole study, not just this receptor: Published gliadin-specific TRB sequences were detected in about 50% of the 18 coeliac lamina propria samples but in only 1 of 6 controls. High-purity fractions were not obtained when intraepithelial cells were separated from lamina propria cells, so cross-contamination between compartments was possible. For the most part, TRB repertoires were private, with most amino acid sequences found in only one sample, and V-gene usage showed no significant difference across disease groups. Compared with controls, active coeliac intraepithelial and lamina propria samples had TRB and TRG repertoires of lower clonality, which suggests that diverse T cells were recruited. In the authors' view, the approach was unsuitable for unbiased detection of gliadin-specific T cells, since gliadin-specific T cells are scarce and rarely shared between patients.

Measured from the cysteine to the phenylalanine, the CDR3 is 17 residues long. Only the CDR3 region is kept as DNA, spanning 51 bases read in frame from base 1. Reading the germline V gene (reference sequence) gives CDR1 LNHDA and CDR2 SQIVND. Germline trimming amounts to 8 bases on V and 3 bases on J, with 15 as the count of junction bases outside the gene matches. Aliquots of hundreds of thousands of cells were frozen in DMSO/FBS in liquid nitrogen, and a single aliquot per fraction was used for sequencing. Every one of the 30 study patients had an endoscopy and a small intestinal biopsy. Lamina propria cells were released by collagenase digestion of the biopsy tissue left over after intraepithelial cell isolation. Genomic DNA was extracted from frozen unsorted cell fractions using the Qiagen DNeasy blood extraction kit. This clone was seen only a few times. Its antigen is still unknown. No much larger clone is present one base from it, and per-base qualities are unavailable.

Libraries were built with the immunoSEQ multiplex PCR assay. Using reverse primers that targeted J gene segments together with forward primers that targeted V gene segments, the TR loci were amplified in a multiplexed PCR. Amplified CDR3 regions were sequenced on the Illumina HiSeq System. As for how the authors treated the data: Closely related reads were merged by a nearest-neighbour algorithm to remove PCR and sequencing errors and to collapse the data into unique sequences. Repertoires were summarised by clonality and by T cell density, defined as TR molecules per amount of genomic DNA input. CDR3 amino acid sequences present in at least 80% of unsorted samples were defined as public TRs and were then tested for differential abundance between coeliac and control samples. Every lamina propria sample was checked against a list of 218 published gliadin-specific TRB sequences. Differences in clonality and density between disease groups were tested by Kruskal-Wallis tests, followed by Dunn post-tests. Sourced from immuneACCESS, this table was stored by TCRdb with only in-frame sequences that have V and J called. A share of the clones is absent; for the studies checked, an unresolved V gene accounts for under half, and the remainder has no known explanation. The V and J calls and clone size are taken from that table; D and trimming were inferred from the DNA. This sample gives around 6,500 clones in total; approximately 64% of them show up just once. In total, the top ten clones hold roughly 4.3% of the sample.

This clonotype originated in a woman younger than 30 with active celiac disease. This chain joins TRBV19 to TRBJ2-1; 8 middle bases align to TRBD2. The sequenced sample was lamina propria lymphocytes from the gut. The cell subset or site label corresponds to: lamina propria cell (LPC) fraction of small intestinal biopsy. The CDR3 protein sequence reads: CASALRGRYGFYNEQFF. Read as DNA, the sequence is TGTGCCAGTGCCTTGCGCGGGAGGTATGGGTTCTACAATGAGCAGTTCTTC.